These 20 T cell receptor beta chains share one sample of origin, sequenced in a study of blood T cell repertoires in COVID-19. Profiled with immunoSEQ multiplex PCR; TCRdb holds only in-frame clones, not every one. The profile shows around 60,000 clones, around 77% of them singletons. The sequencing sample was made of peripheral blood. These receptors all come from a man of 80 years or more with active or convalescent COVID-19.

This chain's CDR3 is CASSQDRWSGGNTGELFF. The CDR3 DNA reads as TGCGCCAGCAGCCAAGATCGGTGGAGCGGAGGGAACACCGGGGAGCTGTTTTTT. This chain links TRBV4-1 with TRBJ2-2; a weak D match, TRBD2 (5 bases). Deletions cut 0 bases from V and 1 base from J, with 15 bases between. The CDR3 has 18 residues. Germline-derived CDR1 and CDR2 are MGHRA and YSYEKL.

The rearrangement joins TRBV28 to TRBJ1-4; D gene uncertain. With 6 bases removed from V and 7 bases from J, the gap between germline ends came to 18 bases. The CDR3 extends over 15 amino acids. Per the germline V gene, CDR1 is MDHEN and CDR2 is SYDVKM. The CDR3 sequence: CASSPPDGSVEKLFF. CDR3 in DNA: TGTGCCAGCAGCCCACCCGACGGGAGTGTTGAAAAACTGTTTTTT. Looking up the rest from reference TRBV28 and TRBJ1-4 gives the full variable domain: DVKVTQSSRYLVKRTGEKVFLECVQDMDHENMFWYRQDPGLGLRLIYFSYDVKMKEKGDIPEGYSVSREKKERFSLILESASTNQTSMYLCASSPPDGSVEKLFFGSGTQLSVL.

The chain has TRBV29-1 and TRBJ1-1, with TRBD1 matching over 7 bases. V was clipped by 7 bases and J by 4 bases; unmatched bases: 12. The CDR3 runs 14 residues. CDR1 SQVTM and CDR2 ANQGSEA come from the germline V gene. The CDR3 loop is CSAITTGFGTEAFF. DNA for the CDR3: TGCAGCGCAATCACGACAGGGTTTGGCACTGAAGCTTTCTTT. Filled out from reference TRBV29-1 and TRBJ1-1, the complete variable domain reads SAVISQKPSRDICQRGTSLTIQCQVDSQVTMMFWYRQQPGQSLTLIATANQGSEATYESGFVIDKFPISRPNLTFSTLTVSNMSPEDSSIYLCSAITTGFGTEAFFGQGTRLTVV.

Details on this clone: In the same sample, other DNA sequences code for this CDR3. V usage is TRBV7-9 and J usage is TRBJ2-1; 8 bases fit TRBD2. Germline V CDR1 and CDR2: SEHNR, FQNEAQ (reference sequence). Germline trimming cut 5 bases from V and 5 bases from J; bases unmatched to any gene: 8. This CDR3 comprises 15 residues. In DNA form, the CDR3 reads TGTGCCAGCAGCCCAAGGCTAGCGGGTGACAATGAGCAGTTCTTC. Translating it yields CASSPRLAGDNEQFF. The whole variable domain, filled in from reference TRBV7-9 and TRBJ2-1, reads DTGVSQNPRHKITKRGQNVTFRCDPISEHNRLYWYRQTLGQGPEFLTYFQNEAQLEKSRLLSDRFSAERPKGSFSTLEIQRTEQGDSAMYLCASSPRLAGDNEQFFGPGTRLTVL.

The chain is built from TRBV10-3 and TRBJ2-3, with 10 bases that match TRBD1. This CDR3 contains 15 residues. Per the germline V gene, CDR1 is ENHRY and CDR2 is SYGVKD. J was trimmed by 0 bases and V by 6 bases; bases with no gene match: 3. CDR3 residues: CAIRGGQGSTDTQYF. The DNA of the CDR3 is TGTGCCATCAGAGGGGGACAGGGGAGCACAGATACGCAGTATTTT.

The rearrangement joins TRBV7-9 to TRBJ2-2; D is unclear. The CDR3 loop spans 12 amino acids. Trimming cost V 5 bases and J 3 bases, with 4 bases left between them. Germline CDR1 reads SEHNR; CDR2 reads FQNEAQ (reference sequence). The CDR3 DNA is TGTGCCAGCAGCCCCGACACCGGGGAGCTGTTTTTT. Protein product: CASSPDTGELFF.

The rearrangement uses TRBV6-2 or TRBV6-3 and TRBJ1-2; D is unresolved. V was pared by 6 bases and J by 4 bases, with 15 bases between. The CDR3 consists of 14 residues. The germline V gene has CDR1 MNHEY and CDR2 SVGEGT. CDR3 amino acids: CASSTRGPFYGYTF. The CDR3 nucleotides read TGTGCCAGCAGCACCAGAGGGCCCTTCTATGGCTACACCTTC.

The chain links TRBV24-1 to TRBJ1-2, with 7 bases fitting TRBD1. The germline V gene encodes CDR1 KGHDR and CDR2 SFDVKD. Losses at the gene ends were 4 bases for V and 7 bases for J; bases not matched to a gene: 8. The CDR3 spans 14 residues. The CDR3 loop is CATSDGQASRGYTF. The CDR3 bases are TGTGCCACCAGTGACGGACAGGCAAGTCGTGGCTACACCTTC.

V is TRBV2 and J is TRBJ1-5; D remains unclear. Trimming left V 1 base short and J 6 bases short, with 10 bases between. The CDR3 has 14 amino acids. Germline V gene lookup returns CDR1 SNHLY and CDR2 FYNNEI. The DNA for the CDR3 is TGTGCCAGCAGTGAAGAATCCGGGGTTCAGCCCCAGCATTTT. Protein: CASSEESGVQPQHF.

The V gene is TRBV11-3, the J gene TRBJ2-3; D perhaps matches TRBD2 (5 bases). Per the germline V gene, CDR1 is SGHNT and CDR2 is YENEEA. This CDR3 is built from 14 residues. Trimming pared 5 bases from V and 3 bases from J, leaving 12 bases between. In nucleotides, the CDR3 is TGTGCCAGCAGCCAAGGACTTTTTACAGATACGCAGTATTTT. Protein: CASSQGLFTDTQYF.

The genes are TRBV5-1 and TRBJ2-7; 11 bases are shared with TRBD1. CDR1 and CDR2 (germline): SGHRS, YFSETQ. The CDR3 runs 14 residues. The V and J ends lost 4 bases and 6 bases, in that order; junction bases with no gene match: 6. CDR3 region: CASSLGQGVGEQYF. CDR3 DNA sequence: TGCGCCAGCAGCCTGGGACAGGGGGTTGGCGAGCAGTACTTC.

This rearrangement joins TRBV7-2 to TRBJ1-5; D gene uncertain. CDR1 and CDR2 from the germline V gene are SGHTA and FQGNSA. V gave up 5 bases and J gave up 6 bases, with 14 bases separating them. CDR3 length equals 14 residues. The CDR3 DNA follows: TGTGCCAGCAGCCTGGACGGAGGGTTTCAGCCCCAGCATTTT. Translation: CASSLDGGFQPQHF.

The chain is built from TRBV11-2 and TRBJ1-2; the D gene is possibly TRBD1 (6 bases). Deletions cut 5 bases from V and 7 bases from J, with 20 bases between. The CDR3 is made up of 15 amino acids. The germline V gene encodes CDR1 SGHAT and CDR2 FQNNGV. Here the CDR3 reads CASSRIGGTGSGYTF. Here the CDR3 DNA reads TGTGCCAGCAGCCGAATCGGTGGTACAGGGTCTGGCTACACCTTC.

J is TRBJ2-1 and V is TRBV5-1, with 9 bases that match TRBD2. Germline values: CDR1 SGHRS, CDR2 YFSETQ. The CDR3 length is 15 residues. J gave up 8 bases and V 1 base, and 7 bases lay outside the gene matches. The CDR3 loop is CASSLWREGRDEQFF. In DNA, the CDR3 is TGCGCCAGCAGCTTGTGGCGGGAGGGCCGGGATGAGCAGTTCTTC.

The gene calls are TRBV9 and TRBJ2-1, with D maybe TRBD1 (7 bases). The CDR3 extends over 16 amino acids. The V gene's germline CDR1 is SGDLS and CDR2 YYNGEE. The ends were cut back, 0 bases at V and 4 bases at J, with 14 bases in the middle. The chain's CDR3 is CASSVDLTGTYNEQFF. CDR3 DNA sequence: TGTGCCAGCAGCGTAGACTTGACAGGGACTTACAATGAGCAGTTCTTC. Drawing the rest from reference TRBV9 and TRBJ2-1, the complete variable domain is DSGVTQTPKHLITATGQRVTLRCSPRSGDLSVYWYQQSLDQGLQFLIQYYNGEERAKGNILERFSAQQFPDLHSELNLSSLELGDSALYFCASSVDLTGTYNEQFFGPGTRLTVL.

The V and J genes are TRBV19 and TRBJ1-2; TRBD1 is a possible D gene (6 bases). The CDR3 sequence is 15 residues long. Trimming cost V 7 bases and J 5 bases, with 20 bases left between them. CDR1 and CDR2 from the germline V gene are LNHDA and SQIVND (reference sequence). The CDR3 spells CASISTPGVWYGYTF. In nucleotides, the CDR3 is TGTGCCAGTATCTCCACACCAGGGGTTTGGTATGGCTACACCTTC.

This clone was observed a single time. The J gene is TRBJ1-3, the V gene TRBV9, with D maybe TRBD1 (6 bases). CDR3 size: 14 residues. Germline V gene sequence: CDR1 SGDLS, CDR2 YYNGEE. With 0 bases removed from V and 3 bases from J, the gap between germline ends came to 7 bases. This chain's CDR3 is CASSVEDSGNTIYF. CDR3 DNA: TGTGCCAGCAGCGTAGAGGACAGTGGAAACACCATATATTTT.

The CDR3 spells CASKGGNQPQHF. The CDR3 DNA is TGTGCCAGTAAAGGAGGCAATCAGCCCCAGCATTTT. This chain links TRBV19 with TRBJ1-5, with D hard to call. V lost 7 bases and J lost 2, with 6 bases in between. Germline V gene lookup returns CDR1 LNHDA and CDR2 SQIVND (reference sequence). The CDR3 has 12 amino acids.

J is TRBJ2-2 and V is TRBV10-3, with D tentatively TRBD1 (5 bases). Germline V CDR1 and CDR2: ENHRY, SYGVKD. CDR3 length equals 14 residues. Trimming stripped 11 bases from V and 0 bases from J, with 13 bases between. The CDR3 loop reads CAANRNTNTGELFF. CDR3 DNA: TGTGCCGCAAACAGGAATACGAACACCGGGGAGCTGTTTTTT.

The V and J genes are TRBV18 and TRBJ1-2; 8 positions agree with TRBD1. The length of the CDR3 is 17 residues. CDR1 is KGHSH and CDR2 is LQKENI in the germline V gene. V lost 2 bases and J lost 0; bases outside the gene matches: 8. The CDR3 reads CASSPVGGTGPNYGYTF. In nucleotides, the CDR3 is TGTGCCAGCTCACCAGTGGGTGGGACAGGTCCTAACTATGGCTACACCTTC.